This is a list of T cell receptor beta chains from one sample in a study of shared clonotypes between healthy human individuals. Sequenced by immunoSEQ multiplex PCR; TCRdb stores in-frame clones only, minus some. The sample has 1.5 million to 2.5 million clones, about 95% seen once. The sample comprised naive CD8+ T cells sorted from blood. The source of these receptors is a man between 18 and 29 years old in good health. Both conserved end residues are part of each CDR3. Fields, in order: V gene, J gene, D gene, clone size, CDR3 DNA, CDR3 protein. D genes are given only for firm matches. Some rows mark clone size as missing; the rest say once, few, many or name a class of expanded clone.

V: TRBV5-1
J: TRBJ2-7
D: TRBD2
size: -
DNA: TGCGCCAGCAGCTTGGCCCCGACTAGCGGGGGGTTATCCTACGAGCAGTACTTC
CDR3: CASSLAPTSGGLSYEQYF

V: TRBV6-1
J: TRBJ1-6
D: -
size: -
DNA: TGTGCCAGCAGTGAATGGGGGTGGGAGGGCCTCTCACCCCTCCACTTT
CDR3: CASSEWGWEGLSPLHF

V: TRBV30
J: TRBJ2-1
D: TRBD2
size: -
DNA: TGTGCCTGGACTTGGACTAGCGGGACCAATGAGCAGTTCTTC
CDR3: CAWTWTSGTNEQFF

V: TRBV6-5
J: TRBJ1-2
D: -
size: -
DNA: TGTGCCAGCAGTTATGGGACGGGTAGTGGCTACACCTTC
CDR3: CASSYGTGSGYTF

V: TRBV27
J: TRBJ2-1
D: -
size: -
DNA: TGTGCCAGCAGCTATGGGGGATACAATGAGCAGTTCTTC
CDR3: CASSYGGYNEQFF

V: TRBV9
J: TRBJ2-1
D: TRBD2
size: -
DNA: TGTGCCAGCAGCGTAGATCCGGGGGGGCATGATGAGCAGTTCTTC
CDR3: CASSVDPGGHDEQFF

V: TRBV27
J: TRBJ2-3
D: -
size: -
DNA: TGTGCCAGCAGTTTCTCGCTGGGGGGAGAAGATACGCAGTATTTT
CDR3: CASSFSLGGEDTQYF

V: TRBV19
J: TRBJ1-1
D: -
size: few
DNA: TGTGCCAGTAGTATCCCACAGGGTATGAGAACTGAAGCTTTCTTT
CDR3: CASSIPQGMRTEAFF

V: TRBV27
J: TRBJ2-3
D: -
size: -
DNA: TGTGCCAGCAGTTTAGCCCTTGGGACAGATACGCAGTATTTT
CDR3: CASSLALGTDTQYF

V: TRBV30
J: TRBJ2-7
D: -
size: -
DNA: TGTGCCTGGGGGACCGGGACTGTTCAGTACGAGCAGTACTTC
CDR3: CAWGTGTVQYEQYF

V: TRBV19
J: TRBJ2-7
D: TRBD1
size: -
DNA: TGTGCCAGTAGTATGGCGACAGGGGGTCCCGAGCAGTACTTC
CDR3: CASSMATGGPEQYF

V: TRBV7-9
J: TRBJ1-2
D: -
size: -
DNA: TGTGCCAGCAGCCCTCCGGGACTGCATAACTATGGCTACACCTTC
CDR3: CASSPPGLHNYGYTF

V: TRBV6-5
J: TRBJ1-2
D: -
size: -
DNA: TGTGCCAGCAGCGCCAGGTCTGGGGGAGGTGGCTACACCTTC
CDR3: CASSARSGGGGYTF

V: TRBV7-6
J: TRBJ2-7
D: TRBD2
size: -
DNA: TGTGCCAGCAGCTTACTAGCGGAAGTTCCGTCCTACGAGCAGTACTTC
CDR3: CASSLLAEVPSYEQYF

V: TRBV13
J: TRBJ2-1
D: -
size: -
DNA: TGTGCCAGCAGCTTTAACAGGGACAATGAGCAGTTCTTC
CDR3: CASSFNRDNEQFF

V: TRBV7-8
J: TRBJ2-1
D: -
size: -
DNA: TGTGCCAGCATGCAGCGCGTCGATGAGCAGTTCTTC
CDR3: CASMQRVDEQFF